This T cell receptor (beta chain) derives from a study of cytomegalovirus exposure and HLA in healthy donors. With 60 Vbeta and 13 Jbeta primers, the PCR was carried out. Measured with immunoSEQ multiplex PCR; TCRdb has only the in-frame clones, and not every one. The table includes 180,000 or so clones, over 65% detected once. The sequenced material came from PBMCs. The receptor was isolated from a boy aged 2-9 years in good health and CMV-seronegative.

The CDR3 DNA reads TGTGCCAGCAGCCAAGATTCCAGACAGGGAGTCACAGATACGCAGTATTTT. Translated, it gives CASSQDSRQGVTDTQYF. This chain joins TRBV4-2 and TRBJ2-3; 7 bases align to TRBD1. With V trimmed by 0 bases and J by 2 bases, 8 bases remained unmatched. The germline V gene has CDR1 LGHNA and CDR2 YNFKEQ. The CDR3 length is 17 residues.